Presented here are 13 T cell receptor beta chains from one specimen sequenced in a study of cytomegalovirus exposure and HLA in healthy donors. The primer mix had 60 Vbeta and 13 Jbeta primers. Method: immunoSEQ multiplex PCR; TCRdb's copy keeps in-frame clones and lacks some. The table shows 190,000 or so clones, with 82% occurring only once. Material: PBMCs. All receptors come from a boy aged 2 to 9 in good health and CMV-seronegative.

This rearrangement joins TRBV6-1 to TRBJ1-5, with 9 nucleotides matching TRBD1. This CDR3 comprises 14 residues. V was clipped by 6 bases and J by 9 bases; unmatched bases: 9. CDR1 and CDR2 (germline): MNHNS, SASEGT. The chain's CDR3 is CASRMGQGTGPQHF. CDR3 DNA sequence: TGTGCCAGCAGAATGGGACAGGGCACTGGGCCCCAGCATTTT.

The chain carries TRBV6-6 and TRBJ2-1; TRBD1 is a possible D gene (5 bases). CDR3 length: 13 residues. V was clipped by 5 bases and J by 8 bases, with 13 bases between them. The germline gives CDR1 MNHNY, CDR2 SVGAGI (reference sequence). The CDR3 coding sequence is TGTGCCAGCAGTAACGCAGGGAAGTATGAGCAGTTCTTC. It codes for CASSNAGKYEQFF.

The rearrangement links TRBV4-2 to TRBJ2-1; 8 bases map to TRBD2. Per the germline V gene, CDR1 is LGHNA and CDR2 is YNFKEQ. The CDR3 loop spans 18 amino acids. J gave up 0 bases and V 0 bases, and 7 bases lay outside the gene matches. The CDR3 reads CASSQDTGGGPSYNEQFF. As DNA, the CDR3 is TGTGCCAGCAGCCAAGATACCGGCGGGGGGCCCTCCTACAATGAGCAGTTCTTC.

V is TRBV7-9 and J is TRBJ1-2, with 9 bases lining up with TRBD1. This CDR3 comprises 13 residues. The germline V gene has CDR1 SEHNR and CDR2 FQNEAQ (reference sequence). V was clipped by 6 bases and J by 8 bases; unmatched bases: 7. CDR3 nucleotide sequence: TGTGCCAGCAGTTGGGACAGGGACGGAGGCTACACCTTC. Amino acid sequence: CASSWDRDGGYTF.

The rearrangement joins TRBV27 to TRBJ2-3; D perhaps matches TRBD2 (6 bases). Germline V gene data show CDR1 as MNHEY and CDR2 as SMNVEV (reference sequence). Trimming took off 5 bases at V and 6 bases at J, with 18 bases between the two ends. This CDR3 contains 15 residues. The CDR3 DNA follows: TGTGCCAGCAGTCCTCGGGGGAATGGGTGGGATACGCAGTATTTT. Residues: CASSPRGNGWDTQYF.

This chain uses TRBV10-3 with TRBJ2-7; no firm D call. V was shortened by 10 bases and J by 0 bases, with 7 bases between the two germline ends. Germline lookup yields CDR1 ENHRY and CDR2 SYGVKD. The CDR3 is made up of 11 amino acids. The CDR3 region has the DNA TGTGCCACCACGAGCTCCTACGAGCAGTACTTC. Translated, it gives CATTSSYEQYF.

The chain employs TRBV7-9 and TRBJ1-2; TRBD1 aligns across 7 bases. Germline CDR1 and CDR2: SEHNR and FQNEAQ (reference sequence). The CDR3 consists of 13 residues. The trim removed 5 bases at V and 8 bases at J, leaving 8 bases unmatched. CDR3 residues: CASSLFDRDGYTF. The CDR3 DNA reads TGTGCCAGCAGCCTATTCGACAGGGACGGCTACACCTTC. Based on the CDR3 plus reference TRBV7-9 and TRBJ1-2, the full variable domain is DTGVSQNPRHKITKRGQNVTFRCDPISEHNRLYWYRQTLGQGPEFLTYFQNEAQLEKSRLLSDRFSAERPKGSFSTLEIQRTEQGDSAMYLCASSLFDRDGYTFGSGTRLTVV.

The J gene is TRBJ1-4, the V gene TRBV19, with 8 bases that match TRBD1. The CDR3 totals 15 residues. The germline V gene has CDR1 LNHDA and CDR2 SQIVND (reference sequence). The ends lost 7 bases at V and 5 bases at J; junction bases unmatched: 9. The CDR3 region has the DNA TGTGCCAGTACCCCGACAGGGGAAGGCAATGAAAAACTGTTTTTT. Translating it yields CASTPTGEGNEKLFF.

J is TRBJ2-3 and V is TRBV6-5, with 10 bases lining up with TRBD2. The CDR3 totals 15 residues. Germline V CDR1 and CDR2: MNHEY, SVGAGI. V lost 6 bases and J lost 4; bases outside the gene matches: 7. The CDR3 spells CASSSSGGAADTQYF. CDR3 nucleotides: TGTGCCAGCAGCTCCAGCGGGGGGGCCGCAGATACGCAGTATTTT.

CDR3 region: CASPPNSMNTEAFF. The CDR3 nucleotides are TGTGCCAGCCCGCCAAACAGTATGAACACTGAAGCTTTCTTT. V and J are TRBV6-1 and TRBJ1-1, with unresolved D. Trimming pared 8 bases from V and 0 bases from J, leaving 13 bases between. This CDR3 comprises 14 residues. CDR1 and CDR2 (germline): MNHNS, SASEGT.

This rearrangement joins TRBV12-5 to TRBJ2-7; D unresolved. Trimming took 0 bases from V and 2 from J, leaving 11 bases between them. The CDR3 contains 15 residues. Germline V gene lookup returns CDR1 LGHNT and CDR2 FRNRAP. This CDR3 is CASGLVSDCTYEQYF. The DNA of the CDR3 is TGTGCTAGTGGTTTGGTATCTGACTGTACCTACGAGCAGTACTTC.

The chain is built from TRBV2 and TRBJ1-2; 8 bases are a match to TRBD1. J gave up 4 bases and V 6 bases, and 10 bases lay outside the gene matches. Germline V gene sequence: CDR1 SNHLY, CDR2 FYNNEI. This CDR3 is built from 15 residues. The CDR3, as DNA: TGTGCCAGCAGGAGAGAGACAGGGGTCGGCTATGGCTACACCTTC. Protein product: CASRRETGVGYGYTF. Full variable domain (missing parts from reference TRBV2 and TRBJ1-2): EPEVTQTPSHQVTQMGQEVILRCVPISNHLYFYWYRQILGQKVEFLVSFYNNEISEKSEIFDDQFSVERPDGSNFTLKIRSTKLEDSAMYFCASRRETGVGYGYTFGSGTRLTVV.

The V and J genes are TRBV5-6 and TRBJ1-4, with unresolved D. The CDR3 is 16 amino acids. The V end was cut by 4 bases, the J end by 0 bases, with 13 bases between. Germline values: CDR1 SGHDT, CDR2 YYEEEE. For the CDR3, the DNA is TGTGCCAGCAGCCTCGATCCGGTCGCAACTAATGAAAAACTGTTTTTT. It codes for CASSLDPVATNEKLFF.